This is a list of T cell receptor beta chains from one sample in a study of blood T cell repertoires in COVID-19. Some clones are missing from TCRdb's copy, which holds only in-frame ones; the method was immunoSEQ multiplex PCR. The table shows about 240,000 clones, with around 90% occurring only once. Source material: peripheral blood. All receptors derive from a man aged 25 to 40 with COVID-19, enrolled during active disease. The CDR3 runs from the conserved cysteine through the conserved F or W.

V,length,CDR3
TRBV10-1,13,CASSERGADTQYF
TRBV6-5,15,CASDPPSGGLGGYTF
TRBV13,15,CASSSAGERGYEQYF
TRBV6-5,16,CASSYSMALAGETQYF
TRBV27,16,CASSLLSGGGLYGYTF
TRBV28,15,CASSPQGEGNQPQHF
TRBV3-1/TRBV3-2,14,CASSLDREIYGYTF
TRBV27,18,CASSPKQGALVMNTEAFF
TRBV10-3,16,CAISEPDGQGATGYTF
TRBV10-2,16,CASSVGRGWDNSPLHF
TRBV2,15,CASSPDRGYNSPLHF
TRBV5-1,16,CASSGGGTGEGYEQYF
TRBV6-5,12,CASSQGNQPQHF
TRBV5-1,18,CASSLGGQPGSYNSPLHF
TRBV19,15,CASSMGPTGLSPLHF
TRBV12-5,11,CASGLVREQFF
TRBV7-9,15,CASSLPTRSSYEQYF
TRBV6-5,13,CASSSPGDEKLFF
TRBV6-5,15,CASSPTWGGKSPLHF
TRBV29-1,12,CSVLEPGNTIYF
TRBV6-2/TRBV6-3,15,CASSWGQSASTEAFF
TRBV3-1/TRBV3-2,15,CASSQGQGASQPQHF
TRBV14,13,CASSDGLPLGAFF
TRBV11-2,16,CASSPQRLAGGHTQYF
TRBV11-2,17,CASSFPSGGTSTDTQYF